The 24 T cell receptor beta chains below all came from one sample that was sequenced in a study of human T cells and chemical hapten exposure. TCRdb independently ran MiXCR on the RACE reads; one entry per CDR3 protein. Here the sample spans about 81,000 distinct CDR3 sequences, about 7.5% being singletons. Specified time point: patch test 1, 2 weeks after DPC sensitization. Treatment: therapeutic diphenylcyclopropenone sensitization with weekly scalp DPC. The sample in question was whole blood, obtained in connection with sensitization to the hapten diphenylcyclopropenone (DPC). The receptors here all came from a woman in her 30s with alopecia areata. Some clones in this sample may be carry-over from other donors' samples.

This clonotype was counted a few times. The genes are TRBV5-1 and TRBJ2-5, with 15 bases identical to TRBD2. CDR3 length equals 19 residues. CDR1 and CDR2 from the germline V gene are SGHRS and YFSETQ. The V gene end was trimmed by 4 bases and the J gene end by 7 bases; junction bases not matched to a gene: 17. DNA of the CDR3: TGCGCCAGCAGCAGCCAGGGACTAGCGGGGGGCTCCAGCGGGGGGACCCAGTACTTC. Its protein is CASSSQGLAGGSSGGTQYF.

This clonotype was seen repeatedly, ten times or more. The chain has TRBV7-9 and TRBJ1-2; D uncertain. The germline V gene has CDR1 SEHNR and CDR2 FQNEAQ (reference sequence). The CDR3 extends over 12 amino acids. V lost 5 bases and J lost 4, with 8 bases in between. CDR3 amino acids: CASSPTIYGYTF. In nucleotides, the CDR3 is TGTGCCAGCAGCCCGACGATCTATGGCTACACCTTC.

This clonotype was observed many times. The chain combines TRBV6-6 with TRBJ1-1; D possibly corresponds to TRBD1 (5 bases). CDR1 and CDR2 (germline): MNHNY, SVGAGI (reference sequence). Trimming took off 2 bases at V and 5 bases at J, with 18 bases between the two ends. CDR3 length: 16 amino acids. The CDR3 sequence: CASSYRPGPGVTEAFF. The CDR3 nucleotides read TGTGCCAGCAGTTACCGTCCAGGGCCCGGGGTAACTGAAGCTTTCTTT.

This clonotype has at least ten counts. The V call is TRBV6-6, the J call TRBJ1-1; no firm D call. The CDR3 runs to 12 residues. Trimming stripped 5 bases from V and 6 bases from J, with 10 bases between. Germline V gene data show CDR1 as MNHNY and CDR2 as SVGAGI (reference sequence). CDR3 nucleotides: TGTGCCAGCAGTACAGTTCAGGCTGAAGCTTTCTTT. This translates into CASSTVQAEAFF.

The chain joins TRBV27 to TRBJ1-6; D is unclear. Germline CDR1 MNHEY, CDR2 SMNVEV (reference sequence). Trimming removed 2 bases from V and 5 bases from J, with 13 bases in between. The CDR3 runs 16 residues. The CDR3, as DNA: TGTGCCAGCAGTTTAGGATGGTTGCGGGATAATTCACCCCTCCACTTT. Translation gives CASSLGWLRDNSPLHF.

The chain uses TRBV5-1 and TRBJ2-3; unclear D gene. CDR1 SGHRS and CDR2 YFSETQ come from the germline V gene. Between the trimmed V and J ends, which lost 0 bases and 4 bases, there was a span of 9 bases. The CDR3 covers 14 residues. DNA for the CDR3: TGCGCCAGCAGCTTGGGGATCCACGCAGATACGCAGTATTTT. Amino acids: CASSLGIHADTQYF.

The rearrangement links TRBV19 to TRBJ2-3, with 10 positions matching TRBD2. Germline V gives CDR1 LNHDA, CDR2 SQIVND (reference sequence). The V gene end was trimmed by 6 bases and the J gene end by 2 bases; junction bases not matched to a gene: 11. The CDR3 covers 17 residues. This CDR3 is CASSEPGTSDPTDTQYF. The CDR3 DNA follows: TGTGCCAGTAGCGAACCCGGGACTAGCGACCCCACAGATACGCAGTATTTT.

This clonotype showed up many times. The V and J genes are TRBV9 and TRBJ2-7; D perhaps matches TRBD2 (6 bases). V lost 3 bases and J lost 6, with 16 bases in between. CDR1 and CDR2 from the germline V gene are SGDLS and YYNGEE. The CDR3 extends over 14 amino acids. CDR3 in amino acids: CASSGEGLQFEQYF. As DNA, the CDR3 is TGTGCCAGCAGCGGAGAGGGACTCCAATTCGAGCAGTACTTC.

In its sample, this clonotype was seen many times. V gene TRBV27 combines with J gene TRBJ2-3, with no clear D. V was cut by 6 bases and J by 2 bases, with 12 bases left in between. Looked up from germline, CDR1 is MNHEY and CDR2 is SMNVEV (reference sequence). The length of the CDR3 is 14 residues. CDR3 sequence reads: CASSLLPFTDTQYF. CDR3 sequence (DNA): TGTGCCAGCAGCCTCTTGCCGTTCACAGATACGCAGTATTTT.

The gene calls are TRBV11-2 and TRBJ1-1; TRBD1 is a possible D gene (5 bases). Germline lookup yields CDR1 SGHAT and CDR2 FQNNGV. There are 15 residues in the CDR3. Trimming removed 4 bases at V and 5 bases at J, with 17 bases between. In nucleotides, the CDR3 is TGTGCCAGCAGCTCACTTAGAATGGGGCGAACTGAAGCTTTCTTT. Translation gives CASSSLRMGRTEAFF.

CDR3 loop: CSARTSGEYNEQFF. For the CDR3, the DNA is TGCAGTGCTAGAACCAGCGGGGAGTACAATGAGCAGTTCTTC. V is TRBV20-1 and J is TRBJ2-1; 7 positions agree with TRBD2. CDR3 size: 14 residues. The V and J ends lost 2 bases and 4 bases, in that order; junction bases with no gene match: 5. Germline CDR1 reads DFQATT; CDR2 reads SNEGSKA (reference sequence).

This clonotype was seen repeatedly, ten times or more. V usage is TRBV7-9 and J usage is TRBJ2-2; D might be TRBD1 or TRBD2, each matching 6 bases. This CDR3 region has 15 residues. The V and J ends lost 9 bases and 3 bases respectively, with 17 bases between them. In germline, CDR1 is SEHNR, CDR2 FQNEAQ (reference sequence). The CDR3 is CASLDLGGYTGELFF. For the CDR3, the DNA is TGTGCCAGTCTTGACCTGGGGGGCTACACCGGGGAGCTGTTTTTT.

Many counts were recorded for this clonotype. V usage is TRBV2 and J usage is TRBJ1-1; 9 nucleotides line up with TRBD1. CDR1 SNHLY and CDR2 FYNNEI come from the germline V gene. The CDR3 consists of 13 residues. J lost 8 bases, V lost 7 bases, and 8 bases had no gene match. The CDR3 sequence: CASTSGTGKEAFF. CDR3 in DNA: TGTGCCAGCACCTCCGGGACAGGGAAAGAAGCTTTCTTT.

With regard to this clonotype: This may come from a read error, since a much larger clone is one base off. This sequence joins TRBV30 and TRBJ1-2; D possibly corresponds to TRBD1 (5 bases). This CDR3 spans 10 amino acids. Trimming took off 6 bases at V and 8 bases at J, with 10 bases between the two ends. Germline V gene sequence: CDR1 GTSNPN, CDR2 SVGIG (reference sequence). CDR3 sequence (DNA): TGTGCCTGCTGTACAGGAGGCTACACCTTC. Residues: CACCTGGYTF.

The chain is built from TRBV7-2 and TRBJ2-1, with D perhaps TRBD1 or TRBD2 (5 bases each). Germline V gene lookup returns CDR1 SGHTA and CDR2 FQGNSA. This CDR3 is built from 15 residues. The V end was cut by 1 base, the J end by 2 bases, with 9 bases between. This chain's CDR3 is CASSLEGSAYNEQFF. CDR3 in DNA: TGTGCCAGCAGCTTAGAGGGGAGTGCCTACAATGAGCAGTTCTTC.

The chain links TRBV5-1 to TRBJ2-1, with 8 positions matching TRBD2. The trim removed 3 bases at V and 8 bases at J, leaving 7 bases unmatched. The germline V gene encodes CDR1 SGHRS and CDR2 YFSETQ. This CDR3 has 14 amino acids. For the CDR3, the DNA is TGCGCCAGCAGCTGGACTAGCCGGGCGTATGAGCAGTTCTTC. Translating gives CASSWTSRAYEQFF.

This clonotype was observed a handful of times. The rearrangement links TRBV30 to TRBJ1-6; 11 bases are a match to TRBD1. This CDR3 is 15 amino acids long. CDR1 and CDR2 (germline): GTSNPN, SVGIG (reference sequence). The J segment lost 8 bases and the V segment lost 0 bases, leaving 3 bases of the junction unmatched. CDR3 amino acids: CAWSVRGQGDSPLHF. DNA of the CDR3: TGTGCCTGGAGTGTTCGGGGACAGGGGGATTCACCCCTCCACTTT.

In its sample, this clonotype was seen many times. The CDR3 protein is CASSPRSAQVTEAFF. CDR3 bases: TGCGCCAGCAGCCCCCGGAGTGCTCAGGTCACTGAAGCTTTCTTT. The genes are TRBV5-1 and TRBJ1-1, with D uncertain. The germline gives CDR1 SGHRS, CDR2 YFSETQ. Between the trimmed V and J ends, which lost 4 bases and 4 bases, there was a span of 17 bases. The CDR3 has 15 residues.

This clonotype was picked up a small number of times. The chain joins TRBV5-8 to TRBJ1-1; TRBD1 might be the D (5 bases). The germline V gene has CDR1 SGHTS and CDR2 YDEGEE. The CDR3 consists of 15 residues. Trimming took off 4 bases at V and 2 bases at J, with 15 bases between the two ends. For the CDR3, the DNA is TGTGCCAGCAGCCCATTACTGGGGGTAAACACTGAAGCTTTCTTT. This gives the protein CASSPLLGVNTEAFF. The variable domain in full, completed from reference TRBV5-8 and TRBJ1-1, reads EAGVTQSPTHLIKTRGQQATLRCSPISGHTSVYWYQQALGLGLQFLLWYDEGEERNRGNFPPRFSGRQFPNYSSELNVNALELEDSALYLCASSPLLGVNTEAFFGQGTRLTVV.

This clonotype was detected ten times or more. The chain is built from TRBV11-2 and TRBJ1-5; no definite D call. The CDR3 runs to 13 residues. The ends were cut back, 9 bases at V and 2 bases at J, with 11 bases in the middle. Germline V gene lookup returns CDR1 SGHAT and CDR2 FQNNGV. The CDR3 DNA follows: TGTGCCAGTTCGGAGGATCGCAATCAGCCCCAGCATTTT. Translated: CASSEDRNQPQHF. Using reference TRBV11-2 and TRBJ1-5 for the parts outside the CDR3, the full variable domain is EAGVAQSPRYKIIEKRQSVAFWCNPISGHATLYWYQQILGQGPKLLIQFQNNGVVDDSQLPKDRFSAERLKGVDSTLKIQPAKLEDSAVYLCASSEDRNQPQHFGDGTRLSIL.

This clonotype was recorded many times. V and J are TRBV11-3 and TRBJ2-1; tentative D call: TRBD2 (5 bases). The germline V gene encodes CDR1 SGHNT and CDR2 YENEEA. This CDR3 spans 15 amino acids. V lost 3 bases and J lost 9, with 18 bases in between. The CDR3 reads CASSFSSGETSEQFF. The CDR3 nucleotides are TGTGCCAGCAGCTTTTCTTCCGGGGAGACCAGTGAGCAGTTCTTC.

The chain carries TRBV30 and TRBJ2-2; D might be TRBD2 (5 bases). Trimming removed 8 bases from V and 4 bases from J, with 14 bases in between. From germline, CDR1 is GTSNPN and CDR2 SVGIG (reference sequence). This CDR3 is built from 13 residues. Here the CDR3 DNA reads TGTGCCGGAGGAGGCCATATCACCGGGGAGCTGTTTTTT. Its protein product is CAGGGHITGELFF.

This clonotype was observed many times. The V and J genes are TRBV20-1 and TRBJ1-1; the match to TRBD1 covers 7 bases. The V segment lost 6 bases and the J segment 0 bases; nucleotides outside the gene matches: 7. This CDR3 has 14 residues. CDR1 and CDR2 from the germline V gene are DFQATT and SNEGSKA (reference sequence). CDR3 in DNA: TGCAGTGCCAAAAACAGGGGCCTGAACACTGAAGCTTTCTTT. It is translated as CSAKNRGLNTEAFF.

This clonotype was picked up a small number of times. The chain recombines TRBV5-1 with TRBJ1-3; D ambiguous. The length of the CDR3 is 18 residues. Looked up from germline, CDR1 is SGHRS and CDR2 is YFSETQ. V was cut by 1 base and J by 0 bases, with 17 bases left in between. CDR3 protein: CASSLSGNKGDSGNTIYF. The DNA for the CDR3 is TGCGCCAGCAGCTTGTCCGGGAACAAGGGAGACTCTGGAAACACCATATATTTT.